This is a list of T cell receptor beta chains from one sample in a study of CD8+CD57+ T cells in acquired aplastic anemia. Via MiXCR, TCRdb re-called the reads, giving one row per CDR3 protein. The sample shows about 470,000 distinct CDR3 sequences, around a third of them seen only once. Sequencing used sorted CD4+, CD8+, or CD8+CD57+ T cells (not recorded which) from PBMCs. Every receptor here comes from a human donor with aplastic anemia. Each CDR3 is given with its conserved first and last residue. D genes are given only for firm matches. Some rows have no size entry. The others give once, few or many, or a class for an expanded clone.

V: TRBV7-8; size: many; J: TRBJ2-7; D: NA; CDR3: CASRKSDAREQYF; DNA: TGTGCCAGCAGAAAATCGGACGCCCGCGAGCAGTACTTC
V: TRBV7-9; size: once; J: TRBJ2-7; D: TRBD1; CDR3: CASSLDRGGPYEQYF; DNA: TGTGCCAGCAGCTTAGACAGGGGCGGACCCTACGAGCAGTACTTC
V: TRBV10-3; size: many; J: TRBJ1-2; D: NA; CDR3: CAIRPSRDMINYGYTF; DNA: TGTGCCATCAGGCCGTCCCGGGACATGATTAACTATGGCTACACCTTC
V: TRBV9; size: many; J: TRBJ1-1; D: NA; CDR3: CASSVGLGQMNTEAFF; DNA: TGTGCCAGCAGCGTAGGTCTAGGGCAGATGAACACTGAAGCTTTCTTT
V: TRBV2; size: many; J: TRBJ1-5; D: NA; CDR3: CASSAASHQPQHF; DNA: TGTGCCAGCAGTGCTGCCAGTCATCAGCCCCAGCATTTT
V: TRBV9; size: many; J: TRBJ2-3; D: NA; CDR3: CASSAADTQYF; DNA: TGTGCCAGCAGCGCCGCAGATACGCAGTATTTT
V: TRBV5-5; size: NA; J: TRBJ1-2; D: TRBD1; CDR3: CASSFGTGERYGYTF; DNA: TGTGCCAGCAGCTTTGGGACAGGGGAACGGTATGGCTACACCTTC
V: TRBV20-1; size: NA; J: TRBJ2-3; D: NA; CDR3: CSARPPSIVSDTQYF; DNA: TGCAGTGCGCGACCCCCATCCATAGTATCAGATACGCAGTATTTT
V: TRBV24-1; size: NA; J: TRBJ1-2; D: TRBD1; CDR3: CATSDPTGDSYGYTF; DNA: TGTGCCACCAGTGACCCAACAGGGGACAGCTATGGCTACACCTTC
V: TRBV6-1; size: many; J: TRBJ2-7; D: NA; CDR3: CASSETGRDEQYF; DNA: TGTGCCAGCAGTGAAACAGGGAGGGACGAGCAGTACTTC
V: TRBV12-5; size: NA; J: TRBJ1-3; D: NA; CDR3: CASGSSRDGKLMAGNTIYF; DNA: TGTGCTAGTGGTTCAAGCCGGGACGGGAAACTGATGGCTGGAAACACCATATATTTT
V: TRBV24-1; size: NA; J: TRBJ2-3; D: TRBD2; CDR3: CATWTRLAGVTLNTDTQYF; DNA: TGTGCCACCTGGACTCGACTAGCGGGAGTCACCCTCAACACAGATACGCAGTATTTT
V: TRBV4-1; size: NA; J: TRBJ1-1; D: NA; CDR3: CASSQYEGLTEAFF; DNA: TGCGCCAGCAGCCAATACGAGGGGTTAACTGAAGCTTTCTTT
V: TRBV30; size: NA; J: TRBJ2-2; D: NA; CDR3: CAWSVAGELFF; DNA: TGTGCCTGGAGTGTAGCCGGGGAGCTGTTTTTT
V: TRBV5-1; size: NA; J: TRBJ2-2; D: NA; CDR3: CASSATLLGDTGELFF; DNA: TGCGCCAGCAGCGCGACCCTACTAGGCGACACCGGGGAGCTGTTTTTT
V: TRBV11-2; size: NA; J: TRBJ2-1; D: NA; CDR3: CASSFSSAGYSYNEQFF; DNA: TGTGCCAGCAGCTTCTCGTCGGCGGGGTACTCCTACAATGAGCAGTTCTTC
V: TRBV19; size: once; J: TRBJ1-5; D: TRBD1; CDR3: CASSTTTGGDPTNQPQHF; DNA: TGTGCCAGTAGTACAACGACAGGGGGCGACCCGACGAATCAGCCCCAGCATTTT
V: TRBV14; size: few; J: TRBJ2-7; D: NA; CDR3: CASSQEQYF; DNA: TGTGCCAGCAGCCAAGAGCAGTACTTC